One and the same sample provided the 12 T cell receptor beta chains below, sequenced in a study of cytomegalovirus exposure and HLA in healthy donors. In the PCR, 60 Vbeta and 13 Jbeta primers were used. This table comes from immunoSEQ multiplex PCR, and its TCRdb copy is limited to in-frame clones, with some not included. Among under 200,000 clones listed, roughly four fifths were seen once. Sequencing was done on a sample of PBMCs. These receptors all stem from a female donor in good health and CMV-seronegative.

V is TRBV5-5 and J is TRBJ1-2; possible D gene TRBD1, 6 bases. V was trimmed by 2 bases and J by 4 bases, leaving 15 bases between them. From germline, CDR1 is SGHKS and CDR2 YYEKEE (reference sequence). The CDR3 length is 15 residues. The CDR3 DNA sequence: TGTGCCAGCAGCTTAAGACTGGACAGTGTCTATGGCTACACCTTC. Translation gives CASSLRLDSVYGYTF.

The chain links TRBV15 to TRBJ1-3; 7 nucleotides agree with TRBD1. This CDR3 is built from 14 residues. Unmatched junction bases numbered 4, after V lost 8 bases and J lost 0 bases. Germline V gene sequence: CDR1 LNHNV, CDR2 YYDKDF (reference sequence). In nucleotides, the CDR3 is TGTGCCACCTGGGACAGACTCTCTGGAAACACCATATATTTT. Its protein is CATWDRLSGNTIYF.

This clone was seen a handful of times. The chain employs TRBV19 and TRBJ1-5, with TRBD1 as a possible D gene (6 bases). Trimming stripped 6 bases from V and 2 bases from J, with 14 bases between. The CDR3 length is 15 residues. Germline V gene lookup returns CDR1 LNHDA and CDR2 SQIVND (reference sequence). Here the CDR3 DNA reads TGTGCCAGTAGAAGGGCTTCAGGGGGCAATCAGCCCCAGCATTTT. This encodes CASRRASGGNQPQHF.

The chain carries TRBV18 and TRBJ2-1, with 7 bases matching TRBD2. With V trimmed by 4 bases and J by 1 base, 10 bases remained unmatched. The germline V gene encodes CDR1 KGHSH and CDR2 LQKENI. The CDR3 sequence is 17 residues long. The CDR3 here is CASSLHEPGGSYNEQFF. CDR3 DNA sequence: TGTGCCAGCTCACTCCACGAACCCGGGGGGTCCTACAATGAGCAGTTCTTC.

V usage is TRBV10-3 and J usage is TRBJ1-1, with D perhaps TRBD1 (5 bases). The ends were cut back, 4 bases at V and 5 bases at J, with 14 bases in the middle. The length of the CDR3 is 14 residues. In germline, CDR1 is ENHRY, CDR2 SYGVKD. The CDR3 DNA sequence: TGTGCCATCAGTGGTGGGGGTCGGGGGACTGAAGCTTTCTTT. This sequence encodes CAISGGGRGTEAFF.

CDR3 bases: TGTGCCAGCAGCTTGGATGCGGGACTAGTTTCGATTGGGCAGTACTTC. Its translation: CASSLDAGLVSIGQYF. V usage is TRBV7-8 and J usage is TRBJ2-7; TRBD2 matches 8 bases. CDR3 size: 16 residues. The V segment lost 3 bases and the J segment 9 bases; nucleotides outside the gene matches: 16. Germline assignment: CDR1 SGHVS and CDR2 FQNEAQ.

The gene calls are TRBV28 and TRBJ1-2; perhaps TRBD1 as D (5 bases). Germline values: CDR1 MDHEN, CDR2 SYDVKM. Deletions cut 5 bases from V and 4 bases from J, with 20 bases between. There are 16 residues in the CDR3. CDR3 region: CASSPFLSWGGYGYTF. The CDR3 nucleotides read TGTGCCAGCAGTCCCTTCTTAAGTTGGGGGGGCTATGGCTACACCTTC.

The V gene is TRBV30, the J gene TRBJ1-5; D unresolved. Germline V gene data show CDR1 as GTSNPN and CDR2 as SVGIG (reference sequence). V lost 0 bases and J 5 bases, leaving 14 bases between the germline ends. CDR3 length: 15 amino acids. In DNA form, the CDR3 reads TGTGCCTGGAGTGTACAACTGTTGCGGGATCAGCCCCAGCATTTT. Amino acid sequence: CAWSVQLLRDQPQHF.

The chain has TRBV30 and TRBJ2-5, with 9 positions matching TRBD2. Germline V CDR1 and CDR2: GTSNPN, SVGIG (reference sequence). J gave up 4 bases and V 8 bases, and 11 bases lay outside the gene matches. The CDR3 covers 14 residues. The chain's CDR3 is CAGGGISGGETQYF. DNA of the CDR3: TGTGCCGGGGGGGGGATTAGCGGGGGAGAGACCCAGTACTTC.

J is TRBJ1-1 and V is TRBV5-8; 9 bases fit TRBD1. The ends lost 3 bases at V and 3 bases at J; junction bases unmatched: 9. The CDR3 runs 16 residues. Germline V gives CDR1 SGHTS, CDR2 YDEGEE. This CDR3 reads CASSSGTGGRHTEAFF. CDR3 bases: TGTGCCAGCAGCTCCGGAACAGGGGGCAGGCACACTGAAGCTTTCTTT.

The chain has TRBV7-2 and TRBJ2-3; 9 bases agree with TRBD2. The germline V gene encodes CDR1 SGHTA and CDR2 FQGNSA. CDR3 length: 18 residues. The ends lost 0 bases at V and 2 bases at J; junction bases unmatched: 9. The CDR3 region has the DNA TGTGCCAGCAGCTTAGCAAGGGCTAGCGGGACCCACACAGATACGCAGTATTTT. It codes for CASSLARASGTHTDTQYF.

This clone was observed a handful of times. This chain joins TRBV19 and TRBJ2-5, with D possibly being TRBD1 (6 bases). Germline V lookup: CDR1 LNHDA, CDR2 SQIVND (reference sequence). This CDR3 spans 16 amino acids. The V and J ends lost 0 bases and 1 base respectively, with 12 bases between them. The CDR3 sequence is CASSIEQRGSQETQYF. The DNA for the CDR3 is TGTGCCAGTAGTATAGAGCAAAGGGGGTCCCAAGAGACCCAGTACTTC.